The present TCR beta chain was sequenced within a study of T-cell memory formation after mild COVID-19. This clonotype was detected only a few times. Via MiXCR, TCRdb re-called the 5' RACE reads, giving one row per CDR3 protein. The data contain roughly 600,000 distinct CDR3 sequences, about a sixth of them singletons. The CDR3 runs to 15 residues. CDR1 LNHDA and CDR2 SQIVND come from the germline V gene (reference sequence). With V trimmed by 6 bases and J by 5 bases, 4 bases remained unmatched. The sequence derives from an adult woman who had mild COVID-19 (a few samples of this study predate the infection). Cell type and time point are not known. V is TRBV19 and J is TRBJ1-6, with 10 bases that match TRBD1. The sequenced sample consisted of PBMCs or a T cell subset sorted from them (not recorded which). CDR3 loop: CASSWGQGHNSPLHF. The CDR3 coding sequence is TGTGCCAGTAGCTGGGGACAGGGGCATAATTCACCCCTCCACTTT.